This T cell receptor (beta chain) emerged from a study of blood T cell repertoires in COVID-19. CDR3 length: 15 amino acids. Germline trimming cut 3 bases from V and 4 bases from J; bases unmatched to any gene: 6. The germline gives CDR1 SGHTA, CDR2 FQGTGA. Per the original methods: Cell counts per sample came from amplifying reference gene primers. Libraries were prepared by immunoSEQ multiplex PCR; TCRdb keeps only in-frame clonotypes and omits some of them. V and J calls and clone size are copied from that table; D and trimming were computed from the DNA. Among under 130,000 clones listed, around 80% were seen once.

The sequence was obtained from a man between 65 and 79 years old with active or convalescent COVID-19. Sequences were obtained from peripheral blood. The chain couples TRBV7-3 to TRBJ2-7, with 10 bases fitting TRBD1. The CDR3 bases are TGTGCCAGCAGCTTCACCGGGACAGGGGATTACGAGCAGTACTTC. It translates to CASSFTGTGDYEQYF.